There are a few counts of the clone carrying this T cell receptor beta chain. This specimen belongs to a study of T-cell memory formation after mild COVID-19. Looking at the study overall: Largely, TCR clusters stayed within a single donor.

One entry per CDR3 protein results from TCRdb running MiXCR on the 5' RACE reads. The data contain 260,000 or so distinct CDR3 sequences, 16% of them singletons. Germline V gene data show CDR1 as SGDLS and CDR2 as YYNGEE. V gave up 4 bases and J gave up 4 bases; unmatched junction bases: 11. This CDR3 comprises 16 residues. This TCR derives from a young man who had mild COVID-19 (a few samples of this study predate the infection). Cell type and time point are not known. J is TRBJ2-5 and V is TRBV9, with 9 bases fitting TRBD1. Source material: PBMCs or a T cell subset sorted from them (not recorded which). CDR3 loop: CASSLPGTGSRETQYF. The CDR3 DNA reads TGTGCCAGCAGCCTCCCCGGGACAGGGAGTCGAGAGACCCAGTACTTC.